Here is one T cell receptor beta chain with its context. This receptor's antigen is unknown. No qualities accompany the bases; no much larger clone lies one base away. In the prospective study, participants were about 18 to 95 years old, resided in about two dozen geographic areas of the United States, and were enrolled through a virtual design. In the prospective study, participants were assigned to cohorts based on the clinical history participants reported in a screening survey and a study questionnaire. ImmuneRACE Cohort 3 recovered participants were defined by two consecutive negative NP/OP PCR tests, healthcare professional clearance, or symptom resolution. In the prospective study, mobile phlebotomists collected whole blood, serum and a nasopharyngeal or oropharyngeal swab from each participant. Over an approximately two-month period, participants in the prospective study had the option of providing additional blood draws and questionnaires. Before DNA extraction, blood samples from the prospective study were shipped at room temperature or frozen.

This sample is drawn from a study of blood T cell repertoires in COVID-19 (TCRdb year 2020). At the level of the whole study: Collaborator samples came from the United States, Italy and Spain and covered acute and convalescent phases of COVID-19. The prospective study material was composed of cDNA or gDNA derived from T cells, B-cell-depleted T cells, or PBMCs. Subjects who had been exposed to COVID-19, were actively infected with it, or had recovered from it provided the deeply sampled blood TCRbeta repertoires that made up the dataset. The repertoires were made available in a free public database intended to serve as a resource for research on the immune response to SARS-CoV-2. Samples came from the ongoing ImmuneRACE study (first 160 participants) plus 1,254 subjects from 6 global collaborators. Nearly every sample came with metadata listing a de-identified subject ID, COVID-19 status, age in years and sex. Where available, HLA class I and class II types were taken from metadata supplied by the sample provider and were not determined by assay-based typing.

What the authors observed across the whole study: How much clinical and demographic metadata was included differed by source and by participant, and the metadata was provided uncurated.

TCRbeta CDR3 regions were amplified from genomic DNA using the immunoSEQ Assay, a bias-controlled multiplex PCR. Processing in the source paper ran as follows. The number of nucleated cells in each sample was estimated by amplification of reference gene primers within the assay. Sequence reads were collapsed and filtered to measure the absolute abundance of every unique TCRbeta CDR3 rearrangement. For each sample, productive Simpson clonality was calculated as the square root of Simpson's diversity index over productive rearrangements. TCRdb retrieved this table from immuneACCESS and kept in-frame rearrangements only. Not all clones are present; in checked studies, unresolved V genes account for under half, and no reason is known for the remainder. The D gene and trimming were derived from the DNA, and the V and J assignments and clone size from that table. For this sample the table gives approximately 200,000 clones, of which roughly 90% were detected only once. The top ten hold 2% to 2.5% of the sample.

Sequencing was carried out using PBMCs or T cells enriched from blood (not recorded which). This clonotype was obtained from a woman in her thirties who had recovered from COVID-19.

The DNA sequence follows: TGTGCCAGCAGTTACCGCTCAGCGGGAGGGCCTTTGAATGAGCAGTTCTTC. Its protein product is CASSYRSAGGPLNEQFF. Recombination joined TRBV6-2 or TRBV6-3 with TRBJ2-1; 10 bases in between match TRBD2. From a lookup of the germline V gene, CDR1 and CDR2 are MNHEY and SVGEGT. Here V drops 2 bases and J drops 7 bases, and the junction holds 11 bases not matched to any gene. The CDR3 holds 17 amino acids from the cysteine to the phenylalanine. Just CDR3 DNA is preserved here, 51 bases in frame from base 1.